This T cell receptor (beta chain) was documented in a study of blood T cell repertoires in COVID-19. Seattle participants joined during active infection and were tracked over time. The method was immunoSEQ multiplex PCR; TCRdb's version includes in-frame clones alone and lacks a portion of them. The table has roughly 230,000 clones, around four fifths seen once. V was trimmed by 8 bases and J by 11 bases, leaving 19 bases between them. In germline, CDR1 is SGHRS, CDR2 YFSETQ. The CDR3 runs to 12 residues. The gene calls are TRBV5-1 and TRBJ1-2; TRBD1 might be the D (5 bases). Sequencing was carried out using peripheral blood. This TCR was recovered from an elderly woman with COVID-19, enrolled during active disease. Here the CDR3 DNA reads TGCGCCAGTGGCAGGGAGGTCCCAGCGTACACCTTC. It yields the protein CASGREVPAYTF.